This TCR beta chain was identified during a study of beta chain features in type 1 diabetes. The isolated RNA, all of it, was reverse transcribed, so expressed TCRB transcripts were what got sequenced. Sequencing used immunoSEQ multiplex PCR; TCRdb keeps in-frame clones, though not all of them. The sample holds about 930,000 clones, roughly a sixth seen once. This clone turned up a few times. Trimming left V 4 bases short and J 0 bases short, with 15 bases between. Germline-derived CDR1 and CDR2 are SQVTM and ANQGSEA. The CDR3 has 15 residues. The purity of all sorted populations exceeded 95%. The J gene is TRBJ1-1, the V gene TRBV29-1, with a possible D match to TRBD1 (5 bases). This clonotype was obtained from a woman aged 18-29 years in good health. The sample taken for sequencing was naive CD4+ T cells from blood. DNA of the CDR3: TGCAGCGTTGCCTTGAGACAGAGCATGAACACTGAAGCTTTCTTT. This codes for CSVALRQSMNTEAFF. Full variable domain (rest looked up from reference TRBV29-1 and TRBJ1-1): SAVISQKPSRDICQRGTSLTIQCQVDSQVTMMFWYRQQPGQSLTLIATANQGSEATYESGFVIDKFPISRPNLTFSTLTVSNMSPEDSSIYLCSVALRQSMNTEAFFGQGTRLTVV.